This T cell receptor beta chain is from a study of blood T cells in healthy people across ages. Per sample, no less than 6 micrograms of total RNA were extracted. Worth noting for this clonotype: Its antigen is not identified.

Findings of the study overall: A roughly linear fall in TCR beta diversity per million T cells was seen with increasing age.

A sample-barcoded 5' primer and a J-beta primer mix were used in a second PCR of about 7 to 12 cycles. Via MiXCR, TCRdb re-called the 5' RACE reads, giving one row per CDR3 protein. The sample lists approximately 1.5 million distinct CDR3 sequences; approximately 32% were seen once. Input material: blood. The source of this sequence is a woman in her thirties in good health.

CDR3 sequence reads: CASSLALGGLGYEQYF. The CDR3 DNA reads TGCGCCAGCAGCTTGGCCTTAGGGGGCCTAGGTTACGAGCAGTACTTC. The chain couples TRBV5-1 to TRBJ2-7, with 7 bases lining up with TRBD1. V dropped 0 bases and J dropped 4; count of bases not matched to a gene: 10. Germline CDR1 is SGHRS and CDR2 is YFSETQ. The CDR3 sequence is 16 residues long.